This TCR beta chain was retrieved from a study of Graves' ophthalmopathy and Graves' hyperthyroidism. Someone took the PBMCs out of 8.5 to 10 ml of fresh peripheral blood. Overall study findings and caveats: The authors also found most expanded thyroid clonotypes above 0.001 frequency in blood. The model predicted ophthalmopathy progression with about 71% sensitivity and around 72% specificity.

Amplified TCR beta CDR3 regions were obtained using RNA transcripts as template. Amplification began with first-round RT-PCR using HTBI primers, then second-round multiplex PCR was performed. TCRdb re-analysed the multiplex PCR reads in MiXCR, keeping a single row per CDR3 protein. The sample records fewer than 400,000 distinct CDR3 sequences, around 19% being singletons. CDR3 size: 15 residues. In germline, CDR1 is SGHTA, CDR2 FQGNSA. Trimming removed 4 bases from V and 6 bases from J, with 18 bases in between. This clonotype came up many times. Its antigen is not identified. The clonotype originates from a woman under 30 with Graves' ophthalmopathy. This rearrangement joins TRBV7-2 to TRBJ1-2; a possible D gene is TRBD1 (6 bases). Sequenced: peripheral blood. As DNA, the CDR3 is TGTGCCAGCAGCTCGACCAGAAGGGGGGTGGATGGCTACACCTTC. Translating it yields CASSSTRRGVDGYTF.